What follows is one T cell receptor (beta chain) and its context. Its antigen is undetermined. This entry comes from a study of a mutant IDH1 vaccine in newly diagnosed glioma. Across the study: The start of vaccination came 4-6 weeks after radiotherapy alone, or with temozolomide cycles. Overall study findings and caveats: Variations in leading peripheral T cell clonotypes appeared to have no connection with pseudoprogression.

Produced via immunoSEQ multiplex PCR; TCRdb's table is partial and in-frame only. Here the sample spans roughly 10,000 clones, approximately 89% being singletons. As to time point: week 23, last vaccination. In every dose of vaccine, 300 ug of mutant IDH1 20-mer peptide was given alongside topical imiquimod. Astrocytomas that were new, WHO grade 3 or 4, IDH1-mutant and ATRX-lost were present in the donors. The germline V gene encodes CDR1 LNHDA and CDR2 SQIVND (reference sequence). The CDR3 has 17 amino acids. V was shortened by 5 bases and J by 2 bases, with 16 bases between the two germline ends. The specimen was PBMCs, collected from a glioma patient whose treatment included an IDH1 peptide vaccine. V gene TRBV19 combines with J gene TRBJ1-6; tentatively, D is TRBD1 (5 bases). This TCR was recovered from a woman between 40 and 50 years old with glioma. Some clones in this sample may be carry-over from other donors' samples. The CDR3 reads CASSARYRITYNSPLHF. CDR3 sequence (DNA): TGTGCCAGTAGTGCACGGTACAGGATTACCTATAATTCACCCCTCCACTTT. The complete variable domain, with remaining parts taken from reference TRBV19 and TRBJ1-6, reads DGGITQSPKYLFRKEGQNVTLSCEQNLNHDAMYWYRQDPGQGLRLIYYSQIVNDFQKGDIAEGYSVSREKKESFPLTVTSAQKNPTAFYLCASSARYRITYNSPLHFGNGTRLTVT.